The entry that follows covers one T cell receptor (beta chain) sequence. This clonotype was recorded at least ten times. There is no known antigen for this receptor. No base qualities exist here, and no much larger clone lies one base off it. A patient counted as having stable Graves' hyperthyroidism if no progression to ophthalmopathy occurred over 18 months of follow-up. Hyperthyroidism patients were newly diagnosed, with disease duration under 2 months, and aged 18 to 65 years. The study excluded patients with uncontrolled infections, other autoimmune diseases, pregnancy or lactation. Diagnoses relied on clinical symptoms, serum thyroxine and TRAb, thyroid ultrasound and orbital computed tomography. PBMCs were isolated from about 10 ml of fresh peripheral blood by Ficoll-Paque density gradient centrifugation. Total RNA was extracted with Trizol reagent, and quality was checked on an Agilent 2100 Bioanalyzer.

These data belong to a study of T cells in Graves' hyperthyroidism and ophthalmopathy (dated 2019 in TCRdb). Turning to the overall study: Peripheral blood was collected at initial diagnosis, before any treatment. The paper describes TCR Vbeta CDR3 sequencing of about 140 peripheral blood samples, made up of around 41 ophthalmopathy patients, some 80 hyperthyroidism patients and approximately 17 progressor patients. To identify TCR V-J signatures that set the groups apart, the researchers used a discovery cohort of more than 95 patients, made up of about 44 with Graves' ophthalmopathy and 55 to 65 with stable Graves' hyperthyroidism. Whether ophthalmopathy could be predicted prospectively was tested in an independent validation cohort made up of 18 to 20 hyperthyroidism patients plus 17 patients who later progressed to ophthalmopathy. In more than five Graves' hyperthyroidism patients, the study also compared T-cell repertoires from thyroid tissue with T-cell repertoires from blood. Once sampling was done, hyperthyroidism patients were given methimazole at a starting dose of 30 mg daily, whereas ophthalmopathy patients were given high-dose intravenous methylprednisolone. For training and testing, the 100 or so patients in the discovery cohort were randomly divided in a 7:3 ratio.

The TCR beta CDR3 regions were amplified from RNA transcripts. A first-round RT-PCR of the TCR CDR3 used the HTBI primer set with the Qiagen OneStep RT-PCR kit. Libraries were constructed in a second round of multiplex PCR, after which size selection and purification were carried out. The libraries were sequenced on an Illumina HiSeq2000 using paired-end 100 bp reads. On the authors' methods: SOAPnuke was used to process the raw data, with reads discarded if the reads contained adapters or uncalled bases, had a mean Phred below 15, or lacked an exact constant-primer or identifier match. COPE v1.2.5 was used to merge high-quality paired reads, and clonotypes were defined as unique nucleotide sequences. Clonotypes were aligned to IMGT TRBV, TRBD and TRBJ reference segments using MiTCR v1.1. The analysis included only V-J combinations with a frequency above 0.0001, which together covered about 99% of the repertoires. A TCS score was defined as the ratio between F50 (clonal expansion) and ExV (chaos), using BLOSUM62-based TCRdist between CDR3 peptides within each V-J. Welch's t-statistics and random forest reduced roughly 500 V-J features to 10 to 15, which were used in a naive Bayes classifier (R e1071). TCRdb reran the public reads through fastp at Q25 and MiXCR, keeping productive beta chains. One record per CDR3 amino acid sequence lists the most common genes and DNA. TCRdb's processing, not the authors', yielded these V and J calls. This sample gives 300,000 to 450,000 distinct CDR3 sequences in total; approximately 14% of them show up just once. 9.5% to 12% of the sample rests with the top ten.

Summary of the overall study and its limitations: Most expanded thyroid clonotypes (frequency above 0.001) were also detected in blood, suggesting blood repertoires may reflect thyroid immune responses. Sample size was not statistically predetermined, and blinding of investigators to group allocation was not performed. In validation, progression to ophthalmopathy was predicted by the model with 55% to 71% sensitivity and 72% to 85% specificity, a median of approximately 6.5 months before onset. Ophthalmopathy was separated from stable hyperthyroidism by a 13 V-J signature model, with around 90% sensitivity and 81% to 82% specificity obtained in cross-validation and 80%/75% obtained in testing.

The germline V gene encodes CDR1 LGHDT and CDR2 YNNKEL (reference sequence). V has 8 bases trimmed and J has 2 bases trimmed; junction bases matching no gene number 6. Including the terminal cysteine and phenylalanine, the CDR3 comprises 16 residues. The sequence is cut down to CDR3 DNA, 48 bases in frame from base 1. The sample taken for sequencing was blood. The sequence came from a woman aged 55-70 years with Graves' hyperthyroidism. In this chain, TRBV3-1 is recombined with TRBJ2-1, with TRBD2 matching 13 junction bases. In nucleotides, the sequence is TGTGCCAGCCTCGGGACTAGCGGGGCCGCCTACAATGAGCAGTTCTTC. This is translated as CASLGTSGAAYNEQFF.